This TCR beta chain was sequenced in a study of control samples from healthy donors and cancer patients. CDR1 SGHDN and CDR2 FVKESK come from the germline V gene. V gave up 4 bases and J gave up 5 bases; unmatched junction bases: 0. The CDR3 extends over 14 amino acids. Generated by immunoSEQ multiplex PCR, the TCRdb table keeps only in-frame clones and is missing some. The sample has some 95,000 clones; more than 90% are singletons. Sequences were obtained from blood. The rearrangement links TRBV14 to TRBJ1-6, with 9 bases matching TRBD1. The receptor was derived from a human donor in good health. The donor label of this sample is uncertain. The CDR3 nucleotides read TGTGCCAGCAGCCGGGACAGGGATAATTCACCCCTCCACTTT. Encoded protein: CASSRDRDNSPLHF.